This T cell receptor beta chain comes out of a study of T cells in Graves' hyperthyroidism and ophthalmopathy. Amplification yielded TCR beta CDR3 regions, with RNA transcripts as the source. Carried out on the TCR CDR3, a first-round RT-PCR used the HTBI primer set. TCRdb fed the multiplex PCR reads into MiXCR, producing one record per CDR3 protein. The sample lists some 570,000 distinct CDR3 sequences, over 15% occurring once. This clonotype was seen at least ten times. Germline CDR1 and CDR2: SGDLS and YYNGEE. Trimming at V came to 3 bases and at J to 0 bases, leaving 3 bases not matched to a gene. The CDR3 is made up of 15 amino acids. The cohort's ophthalmopathy patients, a group with duration under 3 months, had a Clinical Activity Score of at least 3 and a NOSPECS grade of at least 4.

What was sequenced was blood. The receptor's source is a woman between 18 and 29 years old with Graves' ophthalmopathy. The chain is built from TRBV9 and TRBJ2-3; 8 nucleotides agree with TRBD2. The CDR3 sequence: CASSDSGASTDTQYF. The DNA of the CDR3 is TGTGCCAGCAGCGATAGCGGGGCCAGCACAGATACGCAGTATTTT.